The 23 T cell receptor beta chains presented below share a single source sample, sequenced in a study of lymphopenia after photon versus proton radiotherapy. Profiled with immunoSEQ multiplex PCR; TCRdb holds only in-frame clones, not every one. The table includes 25,000 to 30,000 clones, about four fifths detected once. The sample consisted of peripheral blood, taken from a patient treated with photon-based radiotherapy. These receptors were obtained from a man aged 50-60 years with gastric cancer.

The chain carries TRBV19 and TRBJ1-5; 10 bases are shared with TRBD1. Trimming at V came to 5 bases and at J to 2 bases, leaving 9 bases not matched to a gene. Germline assignment: CDR1 LNHDA and CDR2 SQIVND (reference sequence). The CDR3 is made up of 17 amino acids. In DNA form, the CDR3 reads TGTGCCAGTAGTGACAGGGGGCGCGCGGGGGGCAATCAGCCCCAGCATTTT. Its translation: CASSDRGRAGGNQPQHF.

The chain is built from TRBV19 and TRBJ2-7; D is perhaps TRBD1 (6 bases). CDR3 size: 14 residues. Trimming shortened V by 5 bases and J by 1 base, and 12 bases separated the two germline ends. Germline V gives CDR1 LNHDA, CDR2 SQIVND (reference sequence). This CDR3 is CASSHDRHSYEQYF. The CDR3 DNA sequence: TGTGCCAGTAGTCACGACAGGCATTCCTACGAGCAGTACTTC.

The rearrangement uses TRBV10-3 and TRBJ1-1; 7 bases line up with TRBD1. The J segment lost 1 base and the V segment lost 5 bases, leaving 7 bases of the junction unmatched. Looked up from germline, CDR1 is ENHRY and CDR2 is SYGVKD. The CDR3 totals 15 residues. In nucleotides, the CDR3 is TGTGCCATCAGTCCCGACAGGGTAGGGAACACTGAAGCTTTCTTT. This gives the protein CAISPDRVGNTEAFF.

The chain uses TRBV6-1 and TRBJ2-5; 8 bases are a match to TRBD2. The ends lost 7 bases at V and 4 bases at J; junction bases unmatched: 5. The CDR3 loop spans 13 amino acids. Germline V CDR1 and CDR2: MNHNS, SASEGT. The CDR3 bases are TGTGCCAGCAATCGGGGGGGAGCAGAGACCCAGTACTTC. Translating it yields CASNRGGAETQYF.

The V gene is TRBV11-3, the J gene TRBJ2-3; D is perhaps TRBD1 or TRBD2 (5 bases each). This CDR3 region has 12 residues. Per germline, CDR1 SGHNT and CDR2 YENEEA. V lost 7 bases and J 6 bases, leaving 11 bases between the germline ends. CDR3 sequence: CASKGAGDTQYF. CDR3 bases: TGTGCCAGCAAGGGAGCAGGGGATACGCAGTATTTT.

The chain has TRBV5-1 and TRBJ2-5; 9 bases line up with TRBD1. The length of the CDR3 is 16 residues. J lost 1 base, V lost 0 bases, and 4 bases had no gene match. Germline V gene sequence: CDR1 SGHRS, CDR2 YFSETQ. The CDR3 DNA is TGCGCCAGCAGCTTGGGAGACAGGGGGTTCCAAGAGACCCAGTACTTC. Its translation is CASSLGDRGFQETQYF.

This chain joins TRBV11-3 and TRBJ2-1; 10 bases align to TRBD1. Losses at the gene ends were 5 bases for V and 6 bases for J; bases not matched to a gene: 1. The CDR3 loop spans 13 amino acids. The germline V gene has CDR1 SGHNT and CDR2 YENEEA. Here the CDR3 DNA reads TGTGCCAGCAGCGGGGACAGGGGCAATGAGCAGTTCTTC. Encoded protein: CASSGDRGNEQFF. The whole variable domain, filled in from reference TRBV11-3 and TRBJ2-1, reads EAGVVQSPRYKIIEKKQPVAFWCNPISGHNTLYWYLQNLGQGPELLIRYENEEAVDDSQLPKDRFSAERLKGVDSTLKIQPAELGDSAVYLCASSGDRGNEQFFGPGTRLTVL.

The V call is TRBV19, the J call TRBJ2-3, with 7 bases aligning to TRBD1. CDR1 LNHDA and CDR2 SQIVND come from the germline V gene (reference sequence). Trimming cost V 6 bases and J 2 bases; bases outside gene matches: 5. The CDR3 contains 14 residues. The CDR3 coding sequence is TGTGCCAGTAGCAAGGGGGCTTACACAGATACGCAGTATTTT. Protein sequence: CASSKGAYTDTQYF.

V is TRBV5-5 and J is TRBJ1-5, with 10 bases fitting TRBD1. CDR3 length: 14 residues. CDR1 SGHKS and CDR2 YYEKEE come from the germline V gene (reference sequence). With V trimmed by 3 bases and J by 9 bases, 6 bases remained unmatched. Here the CDR3 DNA reads TGTGCCAGCAGCTCCGGGACAGGGGAAAGGCCCCAGCATTTT. This translates into CASSSGTGERPQHF.

There are a few counts of this clone. J is TRBJ1-3 and V is TRBV29-1; D ambiguous. The V gene lost 0 bases and the J gene lost 2 bases, with 14 bases spanning the gap. This CDR3 spans 16 amino acids. In germline, CDR1 is SQVTM, CDR2 ANQGSEA. DNA for the CDR3: TGCAGCGTTGAAGATAGGTGGGAGGCCCCTGGAAACACCATATATTTT. Its translation is CSVEDRWEAPGNTIYF.

The chain carries TRBV4-2 and TRBJ1-2; possibly TRBD1 for D (6 bases). The CDR3 contains 14 residues. The V and J ends lost 4 bases and 6 bases respectively, with 15 bases between them. Germline V lookup: CDR1 LGHNA, CDR2 YNFKEQ. The CDR3 sequence is CASSPSRGRDGYTF. The CDR3 DNA follows: TGTGCCAGCAGCCCGAGCCGGGGGCGGGATGGCTACACCTTC.

This chain joins TRBV18 and TRBJ1-1; possible D gene TRBD1, 6 bases. V was pared by 4 bases and J by 6 bases, with 15 bases between. The CDR3 consists of 14 residues. Germline CDR1 KGHSH, CDR2 LQKENI. CDR3 region: CASSLRGGPAEAFF. The DNA for the CDR3 is TGTGCCAGCTCACTTCGGGGGGGGCCGGCTGAAGCTTTCTTT.

This chain links TRBV27 with TRBJ1-1; D ambiguous. CDR1 and CDR2 (germline): MNHEY, SMNVEV (reference sequence). CDR3 size: 13 residues. Trimming removed 3 bases at V and 0 bases at J, with 5 bases between. The CDR3 loop reads CASSLGLNTEAFF. CDR3 in DNA: TGTGCCAGCAGTTTGGGTTTGAACACTGAAGCTTTCTTT.

The rearrangement uses TRBV5-1 and TRBJ2-3; tentatively, D is TRBD2 (7 bases). Per germline, CDR1 SGHRS and CDR2 YFSETQ. This CDR3 contains 13 residues. CDR3 sequence (DNA): TGCGCTAGCGGGTCAGGGGGCACAGATACGCAGTATTTT. This translates into CASGSGGTDTQYF. The whole variable domain, filled in from reference TRBV5-1 and TRBJ2-3, reads KAGVTQTPRYLIKTRGQQVTLSCSPISGHRSVSWYQQTPGQGLQFLFEYFSETQRNKGNFPGRFSGRQFSNSRSEMNVSTLELGDSALYLCASGSGGTDTQYFGPGTRLTVL.

This chain connects TRBV5-1 to TRBJ2-6; no firm D call. CDR3 length: 13 residues. V lost 1 base to trimming and J lost 4 bases, with 3 bases between them. The germline V gene encodes CDR1 SGHRS and CDR2 YFSETQ. The CDR3 loop is CASSLTGANVLTF. CDR3 in DNA: TGCGCCAGCAGCTTGACCGGGGCCAACGTCCTGACTTTC.

DNA of the CDR3: TGTGCCAGGCCCGGACTAGAGGGCTACGAGCAGTACTTC. This sequence encodes CARPGLEGYEQYF. This chain uses TRBV10-3 with TRBJ2-7; 7 bases are shared with TRBD2. CDR1 and CDR2 from the germline V gene are ENHRY and SYGVKD. The ends lost 10 bases at V and 3 bases at J; junction bases unmatched: 9. CDR3 length: 13 residues.

This clone has more than one count but fewer than ten. This chain joins TRBV14 and TRBJ2-7; D is perhaps TRBD1 (6 bases). CDR3 length equals 13 residues. V was trimmed by 3 bases and J by 7 bases, leaving 13 bases between them. From germline, CDR1 is SGHDN and CDR2 FVKESK. As DNA, the CDR3 is TGTGCCAGCAGCCATGCAGGGGCCGGGGAGCAGTACGTC. This gives the protein CASSHAGAGEQYV.

This clone was recorded only once. V gene TRBV20-1 combines with J gene TRBJ2-7; D unresolved. V was cut by 0 bases and J by 5 bases, with 5 bases left in between. The germline CDR1 and CDR2 sequences are DFQATT and SNEGSKA (reference sequence). The CDR3 totals 11 residues. The CDR3 loop reads CSARDRNEQYF. The CDR3 coding sequence is TGCAGTGCTAGAGATCGGAACGAGCAGTACTTC.

Here the CDR3 reads CASSLAQGLEQYV. In DNA form, the CDR3 reads TGTGCCAGCAGCTTAGCACAGGGTCTGGAGCAGTACGTC. The chain links TRBV7-8 to TRBJ2-7; maybe TRBD1 (6 bases). Germline V lookup: CDR1 SGHVS, CDR2 FQNEAQ. V lost 0 bases, J lost 7 bases, and 10 bases lay in between. This CDR3 spans 13 amino acids.

As DNA, the CDR3 is TGTGCCAGCAGTCCCAGGGAGGCCAACGTCCTGACTTTC. Its translation: CASSPREANVLTF. V usage is TRBV6-5 and J usage is TRBJ2-6, with D possibly TRBD1 on 5 matching bases. Germline V gene data show CDR1 as MNHEY and CDR2 as SVGAGI. The CDR3 has 13 amino acids. Trimming took 5 bases from V and 6 from J, leaving 8 bases between them.

This chain joins TRBV23-1 and TRBJ2-7; possible D gene TRBD1, 6 bases. TRBV23-1 is treated as an ORF (open reading frame) with a function not yet certain. The V gene lost 1 base and the J gene lost 2 bases, with 27 bases spanning the gap. This CDR3 spans 20 amino acids. CDR3 region: CASSQFDGQTRIIPTYEQYV. CDR3 DNA: TGCGCCAGCAGTCAATTCGACGGACAGACCAGAATAATTCCAACCTACGAGCAGTACGTC.

The V and J genes are TRBV7-5 and TRBJ2-1; the table's D gene call, TRBD2, was not cross checked with the DNA. TRBV7-5 has pseudogene status. The CDR3 spans 15 residues. DNA for the CDR3: TGTGCCAGGGTTGAACGGGATGCAGTTGTCAATGAGCAGTTCTTC. Amino acids: CARVERDAVVNEQFF.

The genes are TRBV6-1 and TRBJ1-1; D call uncertain. Per the germline V gene, CDR1 is MNHNS and CDR2 is SASEGT. V was clipped by 3 bases and J by 11 bases, with 16 bases between them. This CDR3 has 13 amino acids. DNA for the CDR3: TGTGCCAGCAGTGACTCCGGGCCCCTGGAGGCTTTCTTT. This encodes CASSDSGPLEAFF.